This TCR beta chain was recorded in a study of CD8 T cells in ankylosing spondylitis. V shed 1 base, J shed 5 bases, and the junction held 4 bases outside the gene matches. Germline CDR1 SGHTA, CDR2 FQGNSA. There are 15 residues in the CDR3. Library preparation for TCR beta used quantitative 5'-RACE with molecular barcodes. In TCRdb, the 5' RACE reads were re-called with MiXCR into one record per CDR3 protein. The data contain around 120,000 distinct CDR3 sequences, roughly an eighth of them seen just once; the ten biggest clones take up 2.5% to 3%. This clonotype was counted a few times. The specimen was blood, either unsorted or a sorted T cell fraction (not recorded which). The receptor comes from a female donor with ankylosing spondylitis or in good health (not recorded which). This chain connects TRBV7-2 to TRBJ1-2; 10 positions match TRBD1. The CDR3 is CASSLGDRGPYGYTF. The CDR3 region has the DNA TGTGCCAGCAGCTTAGGGGACAGGGGACCGTATGGCTACACCTTC. The whole variable domain, remainder taken from reference TRBV7-2 and TRBJ1-2, is GAGVSQSPSNKVTEKGKDVELRCDPISGHTALYWYRQSLGQGLEFLIYFQGNSAPDKSGLPSDRFSAERTGGSVSTLTIQRTQQEDSAVYLCASSLGDRGPYGYTFGSGTRLTVV.